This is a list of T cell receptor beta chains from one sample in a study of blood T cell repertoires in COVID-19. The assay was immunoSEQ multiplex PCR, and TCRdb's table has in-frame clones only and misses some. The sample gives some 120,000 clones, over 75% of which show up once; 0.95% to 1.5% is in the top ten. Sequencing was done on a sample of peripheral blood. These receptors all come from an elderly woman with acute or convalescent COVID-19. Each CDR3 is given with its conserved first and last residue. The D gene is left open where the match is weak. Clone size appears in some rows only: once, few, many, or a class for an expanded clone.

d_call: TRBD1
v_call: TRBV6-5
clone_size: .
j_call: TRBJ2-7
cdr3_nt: TGTGCCAGCAGGTATGGACAGGGAGCCTACGAGCAGTACTTC
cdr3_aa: CASRYGQGAYEQYF

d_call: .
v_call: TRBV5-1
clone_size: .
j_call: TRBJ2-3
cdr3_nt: TGCGCCAGCAGTTACGGGAGTTGGAGTGATACGCAGTATTTT
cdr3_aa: CASSYGSWSDTQYF

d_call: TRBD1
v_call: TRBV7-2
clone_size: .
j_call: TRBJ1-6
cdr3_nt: TGTGCCAGCAGACCGGACAGGGTGAACAATTCACCCCTCCACTTT
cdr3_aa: CASRPDRVNNSPLHF

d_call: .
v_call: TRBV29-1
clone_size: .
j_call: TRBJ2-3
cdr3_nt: TGCAGCGTTGAACCAGGATCGAGCACAGATACGCAGTATTTT
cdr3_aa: CSVEPGSSTDTQYF

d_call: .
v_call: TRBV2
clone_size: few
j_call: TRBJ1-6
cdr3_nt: TGTGCCAGCAGAGCGAGACAGAGTGCGAATTCACCCCTCCACTTT
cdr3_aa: CASRARQSANSPLHF

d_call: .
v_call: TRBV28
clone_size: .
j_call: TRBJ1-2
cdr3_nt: TGTGCCAGCAGTTTGCTAGGGGTCGGGGGCTACACCTTC
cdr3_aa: CASSLLGVGGYTF

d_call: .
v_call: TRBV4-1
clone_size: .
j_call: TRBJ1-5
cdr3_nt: TGCGCCAGCAGCCAAGATGGGCTCAATCAGCCCCAGCATTTT
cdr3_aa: CASSQDGLNQPQHF

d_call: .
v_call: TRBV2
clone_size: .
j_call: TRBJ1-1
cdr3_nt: TGTGCCAGCAGTGGAGTTGAGCAGGGTAGTGCTGAAGCTTTCTTT
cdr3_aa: CASSGVEQGSAEAFF

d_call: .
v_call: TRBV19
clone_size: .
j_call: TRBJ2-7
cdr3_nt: TGTGCCAGTAGTATAGCGGGGGTCTCCTACGAGCAGTACTTC
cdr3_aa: CASSIAGVSYEQYF

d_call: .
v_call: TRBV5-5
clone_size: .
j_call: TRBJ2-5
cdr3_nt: TGTGCCAGCAGCTTTGGGAGTACACAAGAGACCCAGTACTTC
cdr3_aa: CASSFGSTQETQYF

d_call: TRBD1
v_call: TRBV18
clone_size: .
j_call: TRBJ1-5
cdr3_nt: TGTGCCAGCTCACCCCAGGGACAGGGATTCGGCAATCAGCCCCAGCATTTT
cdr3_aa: CASSPQGQGFGNQPQHF

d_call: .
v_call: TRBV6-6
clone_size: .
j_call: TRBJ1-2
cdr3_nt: TGTGCCAGCAGAAGCGGGGGCTACACCTTC
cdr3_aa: CASRSGGYTF

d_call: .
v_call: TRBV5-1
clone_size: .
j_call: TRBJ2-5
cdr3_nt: TGCGCCAGCAGCGTGACAGGCCAAGAGACCCAGTACTTC
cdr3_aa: CASSVTGQETQYF

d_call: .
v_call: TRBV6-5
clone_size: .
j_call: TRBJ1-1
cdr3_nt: TGTGCCGCTCAAGATGGCCAGAACACTGAAGCTTTCTTT
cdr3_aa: CAAQDGQNTEAFF

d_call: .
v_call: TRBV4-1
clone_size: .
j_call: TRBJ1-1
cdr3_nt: TGCGCCAGCAGCGCGGGGAGTATGAACACTGAAGCTTTCTTT
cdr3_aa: CASSAGSMNTEAFF

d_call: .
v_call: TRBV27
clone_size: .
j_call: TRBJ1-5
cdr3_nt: TGTGCCAGCAGGGAGTCGGTCCTAGATAGCAATCAGCCCCAGCATTTT
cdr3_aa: CASRESVLDSNQPQHF

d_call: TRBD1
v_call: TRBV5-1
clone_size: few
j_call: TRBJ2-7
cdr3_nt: TGCGCCAGTAGCTTGGGACAGGACTCCTACGAGCAGTACTTC
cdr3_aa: CASSLGQDSYEQYF

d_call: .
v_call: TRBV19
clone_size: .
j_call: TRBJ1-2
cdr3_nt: TGTGCCAGTGCCGTGGGGGGTGACTATGGCTACACCTTC
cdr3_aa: CASAVGGDYGYTF

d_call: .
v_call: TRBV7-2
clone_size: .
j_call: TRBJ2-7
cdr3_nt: TGTGCCAGCAGCTCCACCACTACGGGACTCTACGAGCAGTACTTC
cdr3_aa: CASSSTTTGLYEQYF

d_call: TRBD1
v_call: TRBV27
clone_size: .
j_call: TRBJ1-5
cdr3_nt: TGTGCCAGCAGTTTATTGGGAGACAGGGTGGCCCAGCATTTT
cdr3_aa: CASSLLGDRVAQHF